This TCR beta chain was sequenced during a study of relationships among human T cell subsets (dated 2010 in TCRdb). Regarding the complete study: Sequencing was performed on eight distinct blood T cell populations: pan T, CD8 cytotoxic, regulatory, Th1, Th2, naive plus transitional, activated and memory cells.

CDR1 SGHTA and CDR2 FQGNSA are derived from the germline V gene. For this chain, trimming is 1 base at the V end and 5 bases at the J end, and the number of junction bases without a gene match is 5. The CDR3, from cysteine to phenylalanine, totals 15 residues. Only the CDR3 DNA is retained, 45 bases long and in frame from the first base. The method was multiplex PCR. The sample was run on a 454 GS FLX. Semiquantitative ARM-PCR was used to amplify the TCR alpha and beta CDR3 regions from mRNA. ARM-PCR used tagged nested gene-specific primers, after which communal superprimers carried out exponential amplification. Nested primers were removed by exonuclease before the second amplification round on first-round PCR products. Sequencing of the amplicons was performed on the 454 platform, which allows millions of DNA fragments to be sequenced rapidly without cloning bias. A read counted as effective if the read could be mapped to both V and J germline segments. In the paper's pipeline: IRmap was used to assign reads to germline V, D and J segments, and IRmap relies on pyromap, a Smith-Waterman modification adapted to 454 sequencing errors. To filter D-beta assignments, cutoffs were set at the 99th percentile of the alignment scores obtained from simulated random sequences. The amino acids between the conserved V-segment Y[YFLI]C motif and the J-segment [FW]GXGT motif were defined as CDR3. A compound Poisson process model, previously applied to large-scale EST data, was used to estimate repertoire diversity. A procedure for detecting cross-contamination was used to argue that the shared CDR3s did not come from sample contamination. TCRdb reanalyzed the raw reads on its own, using fastp at Q25 for trimming and MiXCR for clone calling, and kept in-frame beta chains. Rows are combined by CDR3 protein, so each entry shows the most common genes and DNA. TCRdb, not the original authors, processed these V and J calls. The sample table holds approximately 15,000 distinct CDR3 sequences, of which roughly 64% were seen once. About a third of the sample rests with the top ten.

About this clonotype: The antigen it recognizes is unknown. The sample holds no much larger clone one base away, and base qualities are not on file.

The paper as a whole reports these results and caveats: More than 60% of CD8+ cytotoxic sequences came from clones with more than 100 reads, while the regulatory and Th2 subsets showed few clones of that size. The seven subsets showed no statistically significant differences in V, D and J usage, CDR3 length, or N-nucleotide additions. Substantial CDR3 sharing among Th1, Th2 and regulatory T cells was interpreted as suggesting stochastic cell fate choices. A CD4+CD8+ double-positive population could not be excluded by the bead-based sorting. T cell counts went unrecorded for two pan T samples, which were processed alongside pan B cells.

Miltenyi superparamagnetic beads coated with subset-specific monoclonal antibodies were used for isolation of the T cell subsets. All T cell populations were isolated from peripheral blood. Ficoll separation of whole blood yielded mononuclear cells, and anti-CD14 microbeads were then used to deplete the monocytes. Right after isolation, the cell populations were resuspended in RNAprotect reagent. In general terms, the pan T sample was made up of CD3+ T cells. Recombination linked TRBV7-2 to TRBJ2-3, and 8 bases in between align with TRBD2. Sequencing used total T cells sorted from blood. Reading the label with the study, this specimen's cell subset or site is: CD3+ T cells in general. This sequence originates from a man aged 40-49 years in good health. The nucleotide sequence is given as TGTGCCAGCAGCTTAGACGGCGGGAGGAGAGATACGCAGTATTTT. It is translated as CASSLDGGRRDTQYF. Outside the CDR3, residues come from the reference TRBV7-2 and TRBJ2-3 proteins, so the full variable domain is: GAGVSQSPSNKVTEKGKDVELRCDPISGHTALYWYRQSLGQGLEFLIYFQGNSAPDKSGLPSDRFSAERTGGSVSTLTIQRTQQEDSAVYLCASSLDGGRRDTQYFGPGTRLTVL.